This TCR beta chain was captured in a study of tissue T cells after allogeneic stem cell transplantation. Study background: Marrow was aspirated from the iliac crest or spine when possible, at autopsy. Study results and limitations: This small cohort was clinically heterogeneous, and sampling depth was a limitation. Which tissue TCRs were alloreactive or antigen-specific was not determined. Some clones might be persisting host cells. Anatomically similar tissues had similar TCR repertoires within each patient.

Profiling relied on immunoSEQ multiplex PCR, and the TCRdb table lists in-frame clones only, not all of them. Here the sample spans 650 to 950 clones, 45% to 50% being singletons. In regard to this clone: As yet, its antigen is unknown.

The sequence came from a female patient between 35 and 69 years old with steroid-refractory graft-versus-host disease after an allogeneic stem cell transplant. Some T cells may have originated in the graft donor. The input for sequencing was blood, taken at autopsy.

The CDR3 reads CAISQAAQGNTIYF. As DNA, the CDR3 is TGTGCCATCAGTCAAGCGGCACAGGGAAACACCATATATTTT. The chain carries TRBV10-3 and TRBJ1-3; D is unclear. Per the germline V gene, CDR1 is ENHRY and CDR2 is SYGVKD. The CDR3 loop spans 14 amino acids. V gave up 5 bases and J gave up 4 bases, with 12 bases separating them.